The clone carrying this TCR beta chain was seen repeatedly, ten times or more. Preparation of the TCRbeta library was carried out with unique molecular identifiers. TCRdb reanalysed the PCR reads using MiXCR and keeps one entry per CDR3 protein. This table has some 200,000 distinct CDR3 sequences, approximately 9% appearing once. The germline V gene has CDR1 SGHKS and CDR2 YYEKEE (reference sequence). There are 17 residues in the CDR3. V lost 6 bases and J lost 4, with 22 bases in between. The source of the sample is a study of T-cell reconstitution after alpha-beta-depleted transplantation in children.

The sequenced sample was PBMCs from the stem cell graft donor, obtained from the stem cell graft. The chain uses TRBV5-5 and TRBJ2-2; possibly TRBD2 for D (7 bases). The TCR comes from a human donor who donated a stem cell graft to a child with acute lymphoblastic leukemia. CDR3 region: CASTWGGAGGTTGELFF. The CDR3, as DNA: TGTGCCAGCACCTGGGGGGGCGCCGGGGGCACCACCGGGGAGCTGTTTTTT.